Described below is a single T cell receptor beta chain sequence and its context. Antigen unknown. A single record per CDR3 protein comes from TCRdb applying MiXCR to the RT-PCR reads. The profile shows 600,000 to 700,000 distinct CDR3 sequences, 13% to 15% of them singletons. Trimming took off 1 base at V and 1 base at J, with 13 bases between the two ends. In germline, CDR1 is GTSNPN, CDR2 SVGIG (reference sequence). The CDR3 length is 16 residues. The data were taken from a study of response to subunit inactivated influenza vaccine. General observations from the study: Every seasonal influenza vaccination brings in few new T cells, the authors suggested.

The source of this sequence is a man between 50 and 59 years old who received an inactivated influenza vaccine. V gene TRBV30 combines with J gene TRBJ2-2, with D unresolved. The specimen comprised PBMCs from blood, sampled 14 to 15 days before vaccination. The CDR3 loop reads CAWSDLPWVNTGELFF. Written as DNA, the CDR3 is TGTGCCTGGAGTGACTTGCCCTGGGTGAACACCGGGGAGCTGTTTTTT.